This T cell receptor (beta chain) was captured by sequencing in a study of T cell responses to AZD1222 COVID-19 vaccine. TCRdb's copy holds only in-frame clones and misses some; the assay was immunoSEQ multiplex PCR. The sample has more than 150,000 clones, around 90% seen once. Germline lookup yields CDR1 KGHDR and CDR2 SFDVKD. The CDR3 has 19 amino acids. The ends were cut back, 8 bases at V and 4 bases at J, with 32 bases in the middle. This receptor was taken from an adult who received the AZD1222 COVID-19 vaccine. The sample consisted of peripheral blood, taken 28 days after the second AZD1222 dose. The chain employs TRBV24-1 and TRBJ2-7; weak D call: TRBD2 (8 bases). CDR3 nucleotides: TGTGCCACCACTGGTCACAGGGGCTGTGCGGGAGGCAGTAGTTACGAGCAGTACTTC. The encoded protein is CATTGHRGCAGGSSYEQYF.